This T cell receptor (beta chain) is from a study of blood T cells in healthy people across ages. Then a second PCR, running about 6 to 11 cycles, was carried out with a sample-barcoded 5' primer and a J-beta primer mix. MiXCR, run by TCRdb on the 5' RACE reads, gives a single entry per CDR3 protein. The data show about 810,000 distinct CDR3 sequences, with roughly 34% seen just once and 13% held by the top ten. A minimum of 6 million PBMCs was isolated per sample. The V and J ends lost 7 bases and 9 bases respectively, with 19 bases between them. This CDR3 has 13 amino acids. This clonotype was observed a few times.

The TCR comes from a man younger than 35 in good health. The sample was blood. The chain is built from TRBV12-3 or TRBV12-4 and TRBJ2-7; D is perhaps TRBD1 (5 bases). CDR3 DNA sequence: TGTGCCAGCACTATTCGGGCAGGGTGGTTGCAGTACTTC. Encoded protein: CASTIRAGWLQYF.